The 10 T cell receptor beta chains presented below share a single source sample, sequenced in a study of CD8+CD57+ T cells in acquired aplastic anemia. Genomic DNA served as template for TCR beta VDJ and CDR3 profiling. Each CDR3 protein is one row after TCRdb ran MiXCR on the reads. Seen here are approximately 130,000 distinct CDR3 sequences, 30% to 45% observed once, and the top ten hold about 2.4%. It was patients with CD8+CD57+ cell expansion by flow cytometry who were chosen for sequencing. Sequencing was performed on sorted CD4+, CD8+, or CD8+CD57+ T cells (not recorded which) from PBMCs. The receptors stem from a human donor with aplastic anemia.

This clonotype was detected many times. The CDR3 region has the DNA TGCAGTGCTAGCGGACCCTATGGCTACACCTTC. It specifies CSASGPYGYTF. The V call is TRBV20-1, the J call TRBJ1-2; D is unresolved. Germline lookup yields CDR1 DFQATT and CDR2 SNEGSKA (reference sequence). V dropped 3 bases and J dropped 4 bases, with 6 bases sitting between them. The CDR3 length is 11 residues.

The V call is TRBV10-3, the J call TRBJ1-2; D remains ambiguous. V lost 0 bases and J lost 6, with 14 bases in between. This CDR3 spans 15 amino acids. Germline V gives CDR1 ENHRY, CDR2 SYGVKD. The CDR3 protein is CAISESAVLRDGYTF. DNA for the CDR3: TGTGCCATCAGTGAGTCGGCAGTATTGCGGGATGGCTACACCTTC.

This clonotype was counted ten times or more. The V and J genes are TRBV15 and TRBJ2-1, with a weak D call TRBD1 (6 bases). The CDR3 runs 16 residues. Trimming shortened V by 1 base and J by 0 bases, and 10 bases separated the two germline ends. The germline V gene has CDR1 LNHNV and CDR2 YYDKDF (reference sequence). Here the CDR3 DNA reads TGTGCCACCAGCAGAGGAGGGGGTCTCTCCTACAATGAGCAGTTCTTC. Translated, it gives CATSRGGGLSYNEQFF.

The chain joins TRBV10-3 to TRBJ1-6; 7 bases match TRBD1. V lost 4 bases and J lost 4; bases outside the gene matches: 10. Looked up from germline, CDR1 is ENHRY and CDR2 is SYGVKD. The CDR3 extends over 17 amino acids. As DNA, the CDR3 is TGTGCCATCAGTGCTAGAGTCGGGACAGATTATAATTCACCCCTCCACTTT. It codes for CAISARVGTDYNSPLHF.

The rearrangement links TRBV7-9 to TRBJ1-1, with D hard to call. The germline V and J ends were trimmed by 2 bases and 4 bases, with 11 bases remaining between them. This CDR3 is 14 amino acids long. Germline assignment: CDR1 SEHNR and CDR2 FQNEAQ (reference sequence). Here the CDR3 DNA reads TGTGCCAGCAGCTTAAGGCAGGAAGGCACTGAAGCTTTCTTT. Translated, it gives CASSLRQEGTEAFF.

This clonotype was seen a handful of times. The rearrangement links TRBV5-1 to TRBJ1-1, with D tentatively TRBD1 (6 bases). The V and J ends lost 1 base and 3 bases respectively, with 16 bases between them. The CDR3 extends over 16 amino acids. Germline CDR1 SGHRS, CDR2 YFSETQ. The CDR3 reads CASSLHRDKTDTEAFF. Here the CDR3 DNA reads TGCGCCAGCAGCTTGCACAGGGATAAGACCGACACTGAAGCTTTCTTT.

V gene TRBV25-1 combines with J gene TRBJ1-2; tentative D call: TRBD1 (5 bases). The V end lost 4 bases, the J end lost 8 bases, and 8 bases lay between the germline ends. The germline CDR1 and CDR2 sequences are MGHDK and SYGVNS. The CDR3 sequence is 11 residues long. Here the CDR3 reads CASSAGRGYTF. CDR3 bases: TGTGCCAGCAGTGCAGGGAGAGGCTACACCTTC.

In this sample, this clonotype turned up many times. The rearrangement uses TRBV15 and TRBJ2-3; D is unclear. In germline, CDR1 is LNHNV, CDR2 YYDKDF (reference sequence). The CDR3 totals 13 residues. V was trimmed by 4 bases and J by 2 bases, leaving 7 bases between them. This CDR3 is CATSTRDTDTQYF. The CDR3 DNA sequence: TGTGCCACCAGCACTAGGGACACAGATACGCAGTATTTT.

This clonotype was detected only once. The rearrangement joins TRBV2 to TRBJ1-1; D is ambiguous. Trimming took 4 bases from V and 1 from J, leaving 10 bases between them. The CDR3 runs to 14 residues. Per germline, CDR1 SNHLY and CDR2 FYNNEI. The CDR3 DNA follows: TGTGCCAGCAGTGCAATGGTCAGGAACACTGAAGCTTTCTTT. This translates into CASSAMVRNTEAFF.

The CDR3 nucleotides read TGCAGCGTTGAACGGGCCGGCCTAGGCTACACCTTC. This translates into CSVERAGLGYTF. The chain is built from TRBV29-1 and TRBJ1-2; D is unresolved. The germline V gene encodes CDR1 SQVTM and CDR2 ANQGSEA. V was pared by 2 bases and J by 8 bases, with 12 bases between. The CDR3 is 12 amino acids.